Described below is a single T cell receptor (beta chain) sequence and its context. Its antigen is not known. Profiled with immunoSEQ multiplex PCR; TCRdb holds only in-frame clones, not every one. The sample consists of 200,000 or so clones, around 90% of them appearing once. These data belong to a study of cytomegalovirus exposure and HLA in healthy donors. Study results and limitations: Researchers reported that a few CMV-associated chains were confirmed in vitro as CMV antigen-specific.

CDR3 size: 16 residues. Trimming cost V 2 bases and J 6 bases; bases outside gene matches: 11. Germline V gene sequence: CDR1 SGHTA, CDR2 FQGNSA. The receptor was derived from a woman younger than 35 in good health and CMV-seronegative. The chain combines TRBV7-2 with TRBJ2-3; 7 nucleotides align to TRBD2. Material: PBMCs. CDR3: CASSLQLTSRLDTQYF. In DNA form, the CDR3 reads TGTGCCAGCAGCTTACAGTTGACTAGCAGGCTTGATACGCAGTATTTT.